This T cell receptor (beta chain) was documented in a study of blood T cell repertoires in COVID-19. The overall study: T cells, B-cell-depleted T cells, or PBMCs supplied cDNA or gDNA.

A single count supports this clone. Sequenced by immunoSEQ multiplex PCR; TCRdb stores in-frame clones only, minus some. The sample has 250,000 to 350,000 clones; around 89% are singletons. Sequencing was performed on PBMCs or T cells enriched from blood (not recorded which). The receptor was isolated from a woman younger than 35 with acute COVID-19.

CDR3 nucleotides: TGTGCCACCGCACAGGGGAACACTGAAGCTTTCTTT. Translation gives CATAQGNTEAFF. This chain uses TRBV18 with TRBJ1-1; tentative D call: TRBD1 (6 bases). Germline CDR1 and CDR2: KGHSH and LQKENI. V lost 10 bases and J 1 base, leaving 10 bases between the germline ends. The CDR3 is made up of 12 amino acids.